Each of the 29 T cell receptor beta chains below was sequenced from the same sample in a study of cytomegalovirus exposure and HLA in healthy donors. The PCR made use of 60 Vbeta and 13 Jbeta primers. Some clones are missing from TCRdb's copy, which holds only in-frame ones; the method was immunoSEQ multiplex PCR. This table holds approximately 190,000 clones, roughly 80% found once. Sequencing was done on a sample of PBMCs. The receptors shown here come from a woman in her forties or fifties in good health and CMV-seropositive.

The CDR3 region has the DNA TGTGCCAGCAGTTTAAAACCGGGATACGAGCAGTACTTC. Encoded protein: CASSLKPGYEQYF. The chain employs TRBV27 and TRBJ2-5, with a possible D match to TRBD2 (5 bases). The end of the DNA is better explained by TRBJ2-7, so the J call may be wrong. The CDR3 is made up of 13 amino acids. Germline V gene data show CDR1 as MNHEY and CDR2 as SMNVEV (reference sequence).

The CDR3 spells CASRGGRNEKLFF. The CDR3 DNA sequence: TGTGCCAGCAGGGGGGGGCGTAATGAAAAACTGTTTTTT. This chain uses TRBV2 with TRBJ1-4; TRBD1 might be the D (6 bases). The ends were cut back, 6 bases at V and 4 bases at J, with 9 bases in the middle. This CDR3 is 13 amino acids long. Germline V gene lookup returns CDR1 SNHLY and CDR2 FYNNEI. The full variable domain, with the rest looked up from reference TRBV2 and TRBJ1-4, is EPEVTQTPSHQVTQMGQEVILRCVPISNHLYFYWYRQILGQKVEFLVSFYNNEISEKSEIFDDQFSVERPDGSNFTLKIRSTKLEDSAMYFCASRGGRNEKLFFGSGTQLSVL.

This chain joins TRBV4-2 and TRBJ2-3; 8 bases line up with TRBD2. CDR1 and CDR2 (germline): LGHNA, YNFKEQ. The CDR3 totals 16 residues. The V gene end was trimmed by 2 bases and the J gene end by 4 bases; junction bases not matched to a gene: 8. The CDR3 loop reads CASSQTGGGPPDTQYF. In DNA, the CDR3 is TGTGCCAGCAGCCAAACCGGGGGGGGCCCCCCAGATACGCAGTATTTT.

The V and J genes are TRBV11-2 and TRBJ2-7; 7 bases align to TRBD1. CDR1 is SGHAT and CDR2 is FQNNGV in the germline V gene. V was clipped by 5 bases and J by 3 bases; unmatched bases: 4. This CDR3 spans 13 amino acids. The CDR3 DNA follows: TGTGCCAGCAGCAGCGCAGGGGGCTACGAGCAGTACTTC. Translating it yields CASSSAGGYEQYF.

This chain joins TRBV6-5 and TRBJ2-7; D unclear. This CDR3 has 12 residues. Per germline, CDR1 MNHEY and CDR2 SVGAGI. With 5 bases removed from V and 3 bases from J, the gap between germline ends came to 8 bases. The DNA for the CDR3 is TGTGCCAGCAGTCCACAGATCTACGAGCAGTACTTC. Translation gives CASSPQIYEQYF.

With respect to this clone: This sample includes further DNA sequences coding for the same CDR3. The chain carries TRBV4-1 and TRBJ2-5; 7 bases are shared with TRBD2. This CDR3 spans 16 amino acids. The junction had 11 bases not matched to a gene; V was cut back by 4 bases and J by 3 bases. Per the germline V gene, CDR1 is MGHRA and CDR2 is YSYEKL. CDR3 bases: TGCGCCAGCAGCCGAGGGTGGGGGGGAAGGGAAGAGACCCAGTACTTC. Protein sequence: CASSRGWGGREETQYF.

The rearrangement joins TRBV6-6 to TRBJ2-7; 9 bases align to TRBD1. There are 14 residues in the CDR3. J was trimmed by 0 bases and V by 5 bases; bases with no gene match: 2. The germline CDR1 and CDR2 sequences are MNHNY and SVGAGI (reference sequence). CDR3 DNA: TGTGCCAGCAGTAGGACAGGGGACTCCTACGAGCAGTACTTC. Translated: CASSRTGDSYEQYF.

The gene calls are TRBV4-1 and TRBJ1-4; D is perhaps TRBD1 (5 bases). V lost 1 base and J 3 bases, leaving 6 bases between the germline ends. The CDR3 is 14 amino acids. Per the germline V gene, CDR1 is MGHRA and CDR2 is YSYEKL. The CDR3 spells CASSQATANEKLFF. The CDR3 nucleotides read TGCGCCAGCAGCCAAGCGACAGCTAATGAAAAACTGTTTTTT.

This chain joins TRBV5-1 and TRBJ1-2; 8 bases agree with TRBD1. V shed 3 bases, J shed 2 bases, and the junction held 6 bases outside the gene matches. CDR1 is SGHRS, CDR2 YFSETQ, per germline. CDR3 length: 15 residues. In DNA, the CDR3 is TGCGCCAGCAGCTGGACAGGGTTTAGGAACTATGGCTACACCTTC. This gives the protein CASSWTGFRNYGYTF.

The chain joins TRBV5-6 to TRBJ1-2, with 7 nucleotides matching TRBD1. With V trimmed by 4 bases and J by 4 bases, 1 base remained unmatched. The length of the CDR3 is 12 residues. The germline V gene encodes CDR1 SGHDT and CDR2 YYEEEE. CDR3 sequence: CASSRDSYGYTF. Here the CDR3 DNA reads TGTGCCAGCAGCAGGGACAGCTATGGCTACACCTTC.

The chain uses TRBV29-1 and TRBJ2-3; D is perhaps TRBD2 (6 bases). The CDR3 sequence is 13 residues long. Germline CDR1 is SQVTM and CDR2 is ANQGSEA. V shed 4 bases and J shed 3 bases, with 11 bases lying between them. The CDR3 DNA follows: TGCAGCGTTGGACTAGTTGTAACAGATACGCAGTATTTT. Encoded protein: CSVGLVVTDTQYF.

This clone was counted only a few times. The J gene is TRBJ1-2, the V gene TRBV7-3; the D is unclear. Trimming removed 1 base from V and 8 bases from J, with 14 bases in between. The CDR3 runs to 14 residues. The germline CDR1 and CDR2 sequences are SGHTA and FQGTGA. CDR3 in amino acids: CASSLNRVFGGYTF. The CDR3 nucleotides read TGTGCCAGCAGCTTAAACCGGGTATTCGGAGGCTACACCTTC.

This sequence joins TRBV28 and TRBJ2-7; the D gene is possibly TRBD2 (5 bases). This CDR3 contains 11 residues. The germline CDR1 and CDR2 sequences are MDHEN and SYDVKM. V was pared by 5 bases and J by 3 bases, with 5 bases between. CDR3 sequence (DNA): TGTGCCAGCAGTCGGGACTACGAGCAGTACTTC. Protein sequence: CASSRDYEQYF.

CDR3 region: CASRILAVQADTQYF. The CDR3 bases are TGTGCCAGCAGGATTCTAGCGGTACAAGCAGATACGCAGTATTTT. The chain combines TRBV2 with TRBJ2-3; 7 bases are shared with TRBD2. CDR3 length: 15 residues. The junction had 10 bases not matched to a gene; V was cut back by 6 bases and J by 4 bases. Germline V gene data show CDR1 as SNHLY and CDR2 as FYNNEI.

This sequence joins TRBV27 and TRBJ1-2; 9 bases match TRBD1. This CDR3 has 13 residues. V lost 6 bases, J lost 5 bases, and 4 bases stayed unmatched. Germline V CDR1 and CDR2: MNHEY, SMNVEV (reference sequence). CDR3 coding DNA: TGTGCCAGCAGCTGGGACAGGGCGTATGGCTACACCTTC. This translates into CASSWDRAYGYTF.

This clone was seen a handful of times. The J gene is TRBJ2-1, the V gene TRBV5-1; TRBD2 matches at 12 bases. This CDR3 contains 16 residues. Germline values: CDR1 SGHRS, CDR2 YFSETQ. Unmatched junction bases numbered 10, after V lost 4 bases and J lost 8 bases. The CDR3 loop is CASSEDSSGGAYEQFF. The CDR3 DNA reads TGCGCCAGCAGCGAGGATTCTAGCGGGGGGGCCTATGAGCAGTTCTTC.

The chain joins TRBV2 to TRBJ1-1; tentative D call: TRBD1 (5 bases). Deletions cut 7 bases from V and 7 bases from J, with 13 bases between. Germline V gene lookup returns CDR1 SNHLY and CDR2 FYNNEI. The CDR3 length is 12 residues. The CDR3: CASNSGRGEAFF. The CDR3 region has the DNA TGTGCCAGCAATTCGGGGCGGGGTGAAGCTTTCTTT.

DNA of the CDR3: TGTGCCAGCAGCCGACTAAGCTGGAGCTCCTACAATGAGCAGTTCTTC. It encodes CASSRLSWSSYNEQFF. V and J are TRBV9 and TRBJ2-1, with D possibly being TRBD2 (5 bases). There are 16 residues in the CDR3. The germline V gene encodes CDR1 SGDLS and CDR2 YYNGEE. V was pared by 4 bases and J by 0 bases, with 14 bases between.

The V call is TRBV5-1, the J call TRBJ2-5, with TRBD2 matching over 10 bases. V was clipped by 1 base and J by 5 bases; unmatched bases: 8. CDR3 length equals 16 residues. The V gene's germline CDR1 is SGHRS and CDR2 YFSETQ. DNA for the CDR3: TGCGCCAGCAGCTTGAGGGCTAGCGGGGGACTGGAGACCCAGTACTTC. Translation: CASSLRASGGLETQYF.

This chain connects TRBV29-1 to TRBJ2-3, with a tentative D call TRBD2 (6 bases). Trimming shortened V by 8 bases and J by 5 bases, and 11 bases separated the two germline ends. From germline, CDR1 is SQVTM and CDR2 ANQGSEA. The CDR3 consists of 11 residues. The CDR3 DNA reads TGCAGCACTAGGGGAGGAGATACGCAGTATTTT. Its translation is CSTRGGDTQYF.

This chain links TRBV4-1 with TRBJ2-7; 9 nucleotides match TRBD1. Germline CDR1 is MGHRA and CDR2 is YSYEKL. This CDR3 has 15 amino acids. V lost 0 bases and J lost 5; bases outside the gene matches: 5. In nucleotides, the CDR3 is TGCGCCAGCAGCCAAGAGCACAGGGGGCTACACGAGCAGTACTTC. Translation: CASSQEHRGLHEQYF.

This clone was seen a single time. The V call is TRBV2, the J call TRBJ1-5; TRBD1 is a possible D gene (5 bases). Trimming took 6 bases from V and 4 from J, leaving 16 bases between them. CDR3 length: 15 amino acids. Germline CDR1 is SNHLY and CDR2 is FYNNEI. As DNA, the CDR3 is TGTGCCAGCAGGGGGACTGTAAACCAAAATCAGCCCCAGCATTTT. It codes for CASRGTVNQNQPQHF.

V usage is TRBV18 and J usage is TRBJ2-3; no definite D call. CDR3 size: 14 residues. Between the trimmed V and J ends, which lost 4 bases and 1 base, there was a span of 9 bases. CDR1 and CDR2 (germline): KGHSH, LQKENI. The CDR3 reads CASSQVIGTDTQYF. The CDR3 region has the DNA TGTGCCAGCTCACAAGTCATAGGCACAGATACGCAGTATTTT. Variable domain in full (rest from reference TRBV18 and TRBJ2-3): NAGVMQNPRHLVRRRGQEARLRCSPMKGHSHVYWYRQLPEEGLKFMVYLQKENIIDESGMPKERFSAEFPKEGPSILRIQQVVRGDSAAYFCASSQVIGTDTQYFGPGTRLTVL.

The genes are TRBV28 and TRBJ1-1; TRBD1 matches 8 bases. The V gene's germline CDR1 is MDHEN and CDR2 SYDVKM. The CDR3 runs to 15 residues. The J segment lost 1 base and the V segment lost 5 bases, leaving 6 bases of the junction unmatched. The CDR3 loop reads CASSTLTGENTEAFF. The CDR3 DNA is TGTGCCAGCAGTACGTTGACAGGGGAGAACACTGAAGCTTTCTTT.

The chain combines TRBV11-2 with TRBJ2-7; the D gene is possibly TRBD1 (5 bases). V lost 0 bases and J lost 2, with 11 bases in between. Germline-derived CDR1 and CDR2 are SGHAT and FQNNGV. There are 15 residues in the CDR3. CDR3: CASSLDPVRAYEQYF. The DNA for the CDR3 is TGTGCCAGCAGCTTAGATCCGGTCAGGGCCTACGAGCAGTACTTC.

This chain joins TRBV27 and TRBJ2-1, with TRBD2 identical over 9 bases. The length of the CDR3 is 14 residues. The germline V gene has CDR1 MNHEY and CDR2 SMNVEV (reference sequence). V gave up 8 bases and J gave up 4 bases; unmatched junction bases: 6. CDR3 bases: TGTGCCAGCCGCGCGGGGGGGGTATACAATGAGCAGTTCTTC. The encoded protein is CASRAGGVYNEQFF.

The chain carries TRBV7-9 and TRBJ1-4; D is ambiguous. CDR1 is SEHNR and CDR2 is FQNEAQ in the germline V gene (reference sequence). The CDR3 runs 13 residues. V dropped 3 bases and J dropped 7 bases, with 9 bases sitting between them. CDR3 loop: CASSLTGTEKLFF. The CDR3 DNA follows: TGTGCCAGCAGCTTGACGGGAACTGAAAAACTGTTTTTT.

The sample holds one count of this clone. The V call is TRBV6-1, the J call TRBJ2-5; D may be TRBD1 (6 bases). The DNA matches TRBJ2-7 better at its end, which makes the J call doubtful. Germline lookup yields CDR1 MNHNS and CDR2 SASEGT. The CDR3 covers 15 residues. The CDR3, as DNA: TGTGCCAGCAGTGGATTGACAGGACCCTACTACGAGCAGTACTTC. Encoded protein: CASSGLTGPYYEQYF.

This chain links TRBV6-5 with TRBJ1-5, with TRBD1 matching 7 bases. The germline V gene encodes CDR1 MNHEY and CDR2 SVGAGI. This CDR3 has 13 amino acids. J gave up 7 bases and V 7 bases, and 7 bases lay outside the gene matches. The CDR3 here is CASTGTVHQPQHF. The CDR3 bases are TGTGCCAGCACTGGGACAGTACACCAGCCCCAGCATTTT.